The clone carrying this T cell receptor beta chain was detected only a few times. This sample is part of a study of cytomegalovirus exposure and HLA in healthy donors. CDR3 length: 15 residues. V dropped 3 bases and J dropped 4 bases, with 13 bases sitting between them. The germline V gene encodes CDR1 MDHEN and CDR2 SYDVKM. Primers for the PCR totalled 60 Vbeta and 13 Jbeta. Only in-frame clones appear in the TCRdb table, and some are missing; sequencing was by immunoSEQ multiplex PCR. The profile shows about 150,000 clones, 80% of them singletons. This sequence was found in a middle-aged woman in good health and CMV-seronegative. Material: PBMCs. The chain recombines TRBV28 with TRBJ1-5, with TRBD1 as a possible D gene (5 bases). The CDR3 coding sequence is TGTGCCAGCAGTTTGTTTTGGGAGGGGAATCAGCCCCAGCATTTT. Translating gives CASSLFWEGNQPQHF. Together with reference TRBV28 and TRBJ1-5, the CDR3 gives the full variable domain: DVKVTQSSRYLVKRTGEKVFLECVQDMDHENMFWYRQDPGLGLRLIYFSYDVKMKEKGDIPEGYSVSREKKERFSLILESASTNQTSMYLCASSLFWEGNQPQHFGDGTRLSIL.